These T cell receptor beta chains were read from a single sample in a study of T-cell memory formation after mild COVID-19. TCRdb ran MiXCR on the 5' RACE reads and lists one entry per CDR3 protein. In the table there are 85,000 to 130,000 distinct CDR3 sequences, roughly 12% of which are singletons. Material for sequencing was PBMCs or a T cell subset sorted from them (not recorded which). The receptors originated from an adult woman who had mild COVID-19 (a few samples of this study predate the infection). Cell type and time point are not known. Each CDR3 is given with its conserved first and last residue. D genes are given only for firm matches. Clone size, where shown, is once, few, many, or a class for clones that have expanded.

size,V,J,D,DNA,CDR3
.,TRBV12-3/TRBV12-4,TRBJ1-1,.,TGTGCCAGCAGTTTTGAGGGCGAAGCTTTCTTT,CASSFEGEAFF
few,TRBV21-1,TRBJ2-7,.,TGTGCCAGCAGCTCCTACGAGCAGTACTTC,CASSSYEQYF
.,TRBV6-5,TRBJ2-7,TRBD1,TGTGCCAGCAGTTATTGGGCAGGGGGCGGGTACGAGCAGTACTTC,CASSYWAGGGYEQYF
many,TRBV20-1,TRBJ2-5,TRBD2,TGCAGTGCCGCTAGCGGGACTCGATCGCAAGAGACCCAGTACTTC,CSAASGTRSQETQYF
.,TRBV6-5,TRBJ2-1,TRBD2,TGTGCCAGCAGTTACCCTACGGGGGGGTTGGGGTTTTATGAGCAGTTCTTC,CASSYPTGGLGFYEQFF
few,TRBV5-5,TRBJ2-2,TRBD1,TGTGCCAGCAGCTTCGGACAGGACACCGGGGAGCTGTTTTTT,CASSFGQDTGELFF
few,TRBV6-2/TRBV6-3,TRBJ2-3,TRBD1,TGTGCCAGCAGTCTCCCGGGACAGTACACAGATACGCAGTATTTT,CASSLPGQYTDTQYF
medium-sized,TRBV5-1,TRBJ2-1,.,TGCGCCAGCAGCTTGGGGGGGTTCGATGAGCAGTTCTTC,CASSLGGFDEQFF
.,TRBV7-9,TRBJ1-1,.,TGTGCCAGCAGCTTAGCGAGGGGTGCAGCTTTCTTT,CASSLARGAAFF
few,TRBV6-1,TRBJ2-3,TRBD1,TGTGCCAGCAGTGTATCAGGGGGCACTGGGACAGATACGCAGTATTTT,CASSVSGGTGTDTQYF
.,TRBV4-1,TRBJ2-2,.,TGCGCCAGCAGACAGAGCGCCCCCGGGGAGCTGTTTTTT,CASRQSAPGELFF
few,TRBV4-2,TRBJ2-7,.,TGTGCCAGCAGCCAAGTTCTGATGGATACCTACGAGCAGTACTTC,CASSQVLMDTYEQYF
many,TRBV5-6,TRBJ2-1,TRBD1,TGTGCCAGCACCTTCAGGACGGACAGGGAGGTTTATGAGCAGTTCTTC,CASTFRTDREVYEQFF
.,TRBV12-3/TRBV12-4,TRBJ2-3,.,TGTGCCAGCAGTTTGGTGAGAACAGATACGCAGTATTTT,CASSLVRTDTQYF
few,TRBV7-9,TRBJ2-2,.,TGTGCCAGCAGCTCCCCTGATCTGAACACCGGGGAGCTGTTTTTT,CASSSPDLNTGELFF
few,TRBV11-2,TRBJ2-3,TRBD2,TGTGCCAGCAGCCGAGTGGCGGGAGGGCCTACAGATACGCAGTATTTT,CASSRVAGGPTDTQYF
.,TRBV6-1,TRBJ2-5,.,TGTGCCAGCATAACAATGGGGGGCCAAGAGACCCAGTACTTC,CASITMGGQETQYF
few,TRBV5-1,TRBJ2-3,.,TGCGCCAGCAGCTTGTATTGGGACGGAGAGGTTGGTACGCAGTATTTT,CASSLYWDGEVGTQYF
.,TRBV9,TRBJ2-5,.,TGTGCCAGCAGCGTAGGTGGGTTGGGGCGCCAAGAGACCCAGTACTTC,CASSVGGLGRQETQYF
.,TRBV3-2,TRBJ2-3,.,TGTGCCAGCAGCCAAGCGCAGTATTTT,CASSQAQYF
.,TRBV5-5,TRBJ2-3,.,TGTGCCAGCAGCAGGGATGTCCCAGATACGCAGTATTTT,CASSRDVPDTQYF
.,TRBV7-2,TRBJ1-5,.,TGTGCCAGCAGCTTAGCAGGGGCTCATCAGCCCCAGCATTTT,CASSLAGAHQPQHF
few,TRBV9,TRBJ2-7,.,TGTGCCAGCAGCGCGCGAGGGGGGGACGAGCAGTACTTC,CASSARGGDEQYF
.,TRBV20-1,TRBJ2-3,TRBD2,TGCAGTGCTAGAAAAGCGGGGTGGGATACGCAGTATTTT,CSARKAGWDTQYF
few,TRBV4-3,TRBJ2-7,.,TGCGCCAGCAGCCCCGCGAGCGGGTTAAACTACGAGCAGTACTTC,CASSPASGLNYEQYF
few,TRBV19,TRBJ2-1,.,TGTGCCAGTAGTATGGCAGGTAGCTACAATGAGCAGTTCTTC,CASSMAGSYNEQFF
few,TRBV4-2,TRBJ2-7,TRBD1,TGTGCCAGCAGCCAGGATCTGGGGACAGCACTCTACGAGCAGTACTTC,CASSQDLGTALYEQYF
many,TRBV9,TRBJ2-1,.,TGTGCCAGCAGCGTAGAAGGGACACCGGTCAATGAGCAGTTCTTC,CASSVEGTPVNEQFF
.,TRBV29-1,TRBJ1-2,.,TGCAGCGCTGTGGGGAGACAGGCCAATGGCTACACCTTC,CSAVGRQANGYTF
few,TRBV5-1,TRBJ1-6,.,TGCGCCAGCAGCTTGGAGGCAGCAAGCTCCTATAATTCACCCCTCCACTTT,CASSLEAASSYNSPLHF
few,TRBV7-9,TRBJ2-1,TRBD2,TGTGCCAGCAGCTTAGAAGGACTAGCTATCTATTCGGGCTCCTACAATGAGCAGTTCTTC,CASSLEGLAIYSGSYNEQFF
once,TRBV20-1,TRBJ2-7,.,TGCAGTGCTAGAGGAGGGGGGCTCTCCTACGAGCAGTACTTC,CSARGGGLSYEQYF
once,TRBV5-6,TRBJ1-6,.,TGTGCCAGCAGCTTGGGGTGGTGGAGCGAGGTTGCCCTCCACTTT,CASSLGWWSEVALHF
once,TRBV24-1,TRBJ2-3,.,TGTGCCACCAGTGGTGAGGGTGGCGCAGATACGCAGTATTTT,CATSGEGGADTQYF
few,TRBV27,TRBJ2-7,.,TGTGCCAGCAGTTACCCTCGAGGCGAGCAGTACTTC,CASSYPRGEQYF
few,TRBV18,TRBJ2-7,.,TGTGCCAGCTCAGAAGAGTCCCCCTACGAGCAGTACTTC,CASSEESPYEQYF
few,TRBV13,TRBJ1-1,.,TGTGCCAGCAGCGAGGGACACCCGTTTGAAGCTTTCTTT,CASSEGHPFEAFF
many,TRBV5-1,TRBJ2-7,TRBD1,TGCGCCAGCAGCTTGGGGGACAGCTCCTACGAGCAGTACTTC,CASSLGDSSYEQYF
few,TRBV5-5,TRBJ2-1,TRBD2,TGTGCCAGCAGCTTGGTAGCGGGGGGACTTTTCAATGAGCAGTTCTTC,CASSLVAGGLFNEQFF
.,TRBV12-3/TRBV12-4,TRBJ2-1,.,TGTGCCAGCAGTTTTGCCCATCACAATGAGCAGTTCTTC,CASSFAHHNEQFF
many,TRBV4-1,TRBJ2-7,.,TGCGCCAGCAGCCAAGTCTCGTCTCTCCAGGGGATCCCCTACGAGCAGTACTTC,CASSQVSSLQGIPYEQYF
few,TRBV4-1,TRBJ2-1,.,TGCGCCAGCAGCCAAGTGGGGACTGACAATGACAATGAGCAGTTCTTC,CASSQVGTDNDNEQFF
.,TRBV27,TRBJ1-2,.,TGTGCCAGCAGTTTACAGTCGTCAGGCTATGGCTACACCTTC,CASSLQSSGYGYTF
.,TRBV12-3/TRBV12-4,TRBJ2-3,TRBD2,TGTGCCAGCAGTCTGACTAGCGGGAGAGATACGCAGTATTTT,CASSLTSGRDTQYF
.,TRBV12-3/TRBV12-4,TRBJ2-7,.,TGTGCCAGCAGGTTAGGATTGGACGAGCAGTACTTC,CASRLGLDEQYF
.,TRBV12-3/TRBV12-4,TRBJ2-1,.,TGTGCCAGCAGTTTAAGGGGGACGGGGGCGAGGTATGAGGAGCAGTTCTTC,CASSLRGTGARYEEQFF
few,TRBV11-2,TRBJ2-3,TRBD1,TGTGCCAGCAGCCAGAGAGGGGGCCCAGCAGATACGCAGTATTTT,CASSQRGGPADTQYF
few,TRBV6-5,TRBJ2-2,.,TGTGCCAGCAGTCCTAACGGCCAGGGAACCGGGGAGCTGTTTTTT,CASSPNGQGTGELFF
.,TRBV3-1,TRBJ1-2,.,TGTGCCAGCAGCCAAGAAGTGCTAAAGAGGCATGGCTACACCTTC,CASSQEVLKRHGYTF
few,TRBV5-1,TRBJ2-1,.,TGCGCCAGCAGTCTCTCCGGGGGAGGCAATGAGCAGTTCTTC,CASSLSGGGNEQFF
.,TRBV3-1,TRBJ2-1,.,TGTGCCAGCAGCCGGCCCGAGAGGGTGAGGCGGTTCTTC,CASSRPERVRRFF
few,TRBV24-1,TRBJ2-2,TRBD1,TGTGCCACCAGTGAACCCCGGGACAGGGGACGCACCGGGGAGCTGTTTTTT,CATSEPRDRGRTGELFF
few,TRBV5-6,TRBJ2-2,.,TGTGCCAGCAGCTTTAAGAGGTCGCGGGAGCTGTTTTTT,CASSFKRSRELFF
few,TRBV7-9,TRBJ2-7,TRBD2,TGTGCCAGCAGCCCTGGGAGGGGCGTGAGCTCCTACGAGCAGTACTTC,CASSPGRGVSSYEQYF